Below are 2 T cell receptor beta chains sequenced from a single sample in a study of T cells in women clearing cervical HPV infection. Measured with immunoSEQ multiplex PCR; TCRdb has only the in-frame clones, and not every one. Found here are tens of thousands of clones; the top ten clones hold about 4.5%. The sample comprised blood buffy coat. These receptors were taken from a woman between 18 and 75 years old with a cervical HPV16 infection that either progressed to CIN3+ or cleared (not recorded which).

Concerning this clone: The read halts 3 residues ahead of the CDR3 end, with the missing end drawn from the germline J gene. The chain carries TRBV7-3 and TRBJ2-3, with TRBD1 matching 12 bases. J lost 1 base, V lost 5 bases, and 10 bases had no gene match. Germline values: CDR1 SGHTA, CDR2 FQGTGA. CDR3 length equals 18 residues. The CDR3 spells CASSPAGGTGGGTDTQYF. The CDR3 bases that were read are TGTGCCAGCAGCCCCGCCGGCGGGACAGGGGGCGGCACAGATACG.

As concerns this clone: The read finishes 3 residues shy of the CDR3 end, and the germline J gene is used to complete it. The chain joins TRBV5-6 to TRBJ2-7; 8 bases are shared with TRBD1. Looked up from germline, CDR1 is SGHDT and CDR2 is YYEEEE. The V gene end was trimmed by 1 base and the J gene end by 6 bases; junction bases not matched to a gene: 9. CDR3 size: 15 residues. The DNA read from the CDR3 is TGTGCCAGCAGCTTGACCCCGACAGGGGTAAGCGAG. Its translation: CASSLTPTGVSE. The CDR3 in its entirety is CASSLTPTGVSEQYF.